Each of the 29 T cell receptor beta chains below was sequenced from the same sample in a study of OX40 agonist ivuxolimab in advanced cancers. Generated by immunoSEQ multiplex PCR, the TCRdb table keeps only in-frame clones and is missing some. The data contain about 55,000 clones, 86% of them seen just once; the ten biggest clones take up roughly 15%. Sequenced here: CD4+ or CD8+ T cells sorted from blood, sampled in a trial of the OX40 agonist ivuxolimab. The receptors stem from an adult with an advanced solid tumor such as melanoma, head and neck, liver or kidney cancer.

This clone was observed a few times. This chain links TRBV2 with TRBJ1-5, with D possibly being TRBD1 (5 bases). Trimming pared 7 bases from V and 4 bases from J, leaving 11 bases between. The CDR3 runs 13 residues. In germline, CDR1 is SNHLY, CDR2 FYNNEI. CDR3 region: CASMREGNQPQHF. The CDR3 DNA reads TGTGCCAGCATGAGGGAGGGGAATCAGCCCCAGCATTTT.

V usage is TRBV11-2 and J usage is TRBJ2-3; the D is unclear. Between the trimmed V and J ends, which lost 2 bases and 0 bases, there was a span of 15 bases. The CDR3 extends over 17 amino acids. Germline loops: CDR1 SGHAT, CDR2 FQNNGV. CDR3 protein: CASSLTLGQTSTDTQYF. The CDR3 coding sequence is TGTGCCAGCAGCTTAACCCTAGGGCAGACCAGCACAGATACGCAGTATTTT.

This clone came up a few times. The chain joins TRBV18 to TRBJ2-1, with 9 bases that match TRBD1. Germline trimming cut 3 bases from V and 2 bases from J; bases unmatched to any gene: 2. Germline values: CDR1 KGHSH, CDR2 LQKENI. The CDR3 length is 15 residues. The CDR3 coding sequence is TGTGCCAGCTCACCTGGGACAGGGACCTACAATGAGCAGTTCTTC. Translated, it gives CASSPGTGTYNEQFF. Supplemented by reference TRBV18 and TRBJ2-1, the full variable domain reads NAGVMQNPRHLVRRRGQEARLRCSPMKGHSHVYWYRQLPEEGLKFMVYLQKENIIDESGMPKERFSAEFPKEGPSILRIQQVVRGDSAAYFCASSPGTGTYNEQFFGPGTRLTVL.

This clone was seen just once. This chain joins TRBV11-2 and TRBJ2-2; 8 nucleotides match TRBD1. The germline V gene encodes CDR1 SGHAT and CDR2 FQNNGV. The CDR3 loop spans 15 amino acids. J gave up 5 bases and V 2 bases, and 4 bases lay outside the gene matches. CDR3 region: CASSLRQGATGELFF. Written as DNA, the CDR3 is TGTGCCAGCAGCTTACGGCAGGGGGCTACCGGGGAGCTGTTTTTT.

J is TRBJ2-1 and V is TRBV20-1, with TRBD2 matching over 16 bases. Germline V gene data show CDR1 as DFQATT and CDR2 as SNEGSKA (reference sequence). V gave up 6 bases and J gave up 15 bases; unmatched junction bases: 2. This CDR3 contains 11 residues. The CDR3 sequence: CSAGTSGRAFF. For the CDR3, the DNA is TGCAGTGCAGGGACTAGCGGGAGGGCGTTCTTC.

This clone was found a few times. This chain joins TRBV7-9 and TRBJ1-1, with D perhaps matching TRBD1 (6 bases). Trimming pared 10 bases from V and 0 bases from J, leaving 12 bases between. Germline V lookup: CDR1 SEHNR, CDR2 FQNEAQ (reference sequence). The CDR3 extends over 13 amino acids. CDR3 nucleotide sequence: TGTGCCACAGACAGGCGGATGAACACTGAAGCTTTCTTT. Translation: CATDRRMNTEAFF.

This chain joins TRBV7-8 and TRBJ2-7; 9 bases match TRBD2. Germline lookup yields CDR1 SGHVS and CDR2 FQNEAQ. The V and J ends lost 5 bases and 2 bases, in that order; junction bases with no gene match: 4. This CDR3 is built from 14 residues. The CDR3 loop is CASSTSGGTYEQYF. Written as DNA, the CDR3 is TGTGCCAGCAGCACCAGCGGGGGGACCTACGAGCAGTACTTC.

The chain employs TRBV9 and TRBJ2-1; the match to TRBD2 covers 8 bases. The V and J ends lost 0 bases and 5 bases, in that order; junction bases with no gene match: 13. This CDR3 contains 18 residues. The germline gives CDR1 SGDLS, CDR2 YYNGEE. The CDR3 nucleotides are TGTGCCAGCAGCGTAGCTTTGGGCGGGGGGCTATTTGACAATGAGCAGTTCTTC. The encoded protein is CASSVALGGGLFDNEQFF.

This clone appeared a single time. The V call is TRBV5-1, the J call TRBJ2-7; 9 positions agree with TRBD2. CDR1 and CDR2 (germline): SGHRS, YFSETQ. V dropped 0 bases and J dropped 6; count of bases not matched to a gene: 10. This CDR3 has 16 residues. CDR3 sequence (DNA): TGCGCCAGCAGCTTGGTAGCGGGAGTGGAGGTGGGCGAGCAGTACTTC. As protein: CASSLVAGVEVGEQYF.

The chain combines TRBV4-1 with TRBJ2-7; D ambiguous. The CDR3 has 13 residues. Germline V lookup: CDR1 MGHRA, CDR2 YSYEKL. The germline V and J ends were trimmed by 0 bases and 2 bases, with 5 bases remaining between them. The CDR3 is CASSQDSTYEQYF. The CDR3, as DNA: TGCGCCAGCAGCCAAGATTCGACCTACGAGCAGTACTTC.

The chain employs TRBV7-8 and TRBJ1-5, with D unresolved. V lost 1 base, J lost 6 bases, and 13 bases lay in between. CDR3 length equals 15 residues. Per germline, CDR1 SGHVS and CDR2 FQNEAQ. This CDR3 reads CASSLGAGEGQPQHF. The CDR3 DNA reads TGTGCCAGCAGCTTAGGGGCAGGAGAGGGTCAGCCCCAGCATTTT.

The CDR3 loop is CATIRTPGLYNEQFF. CDR3 nucleotides: TGTGCCACCATTCGGACACCGGGACTTTACAATGAGCAGTTCTTC. The rearrangement joins TRBV28 to TRBJ2-1; a weak D match, TRBD2 (6 bases). The CDR3 loop spans 15 amino acids. Germline CDR1 reads MDHEN; CDR2 reads SYDVKM. Trimming stripped 10 bases from V and 4 bases from J, with 20 bases between.

The CDR3 DNA reads as TGTGCCAGTAGTGGGACAACCGCCTACGAGCAGTACTTC. It codes for CASSGTTAYEQYF. J is TRBJ2-5 and V is TRBV19; a possible D gene is TRBD1 (6 bases). The DNA end is a closer match to TRBJ2-7, so the J assignment may be wrong. The CDR3 is made up of 13 amino acids. Germline loops: CDR1 LNHDA, CDR2 SQIVND (reference sequence).

This chain joins TRBV7-9 and TRBJ2-7, with D tentatively TRBD2 (5 bases). The germline V gene encodes CDR1 SEHNR and CDR2 FQNEAQ (reference sequence). CDR3 size: 12 residues. V was trimmed by 5 bases and J by 6 bases, leaving 11 bases between them. CDR3 DNA: TGTGCCAGCAGCGGAGATGGGAGCGAGCAGTACTTC. Its translation is CASSGDGSEQYF.

The gene calls are TRBV11-3 and TRBJ2-2; D gene ambiguous. The ends were cut back, 3 bases at V and 8 bases at J, with 10 bases in the middle. The CDR3 has 13 amino acids. Germline CDR1 reads SGHNT; CDR2 reads YENEEA. The CDR3 spells CASSFEGSGELFF. The DNA for the CDR3 is TGTGCCAGCAGCTTTGAAGGGTCAGGGGAGCTGTTTTTT.

This chain joins TRBV7-3 and TRBJ2-7; 9 nucleotides agree with TRBD1. Trimming at V came to 5 bases and at J to 6 bases, leaving 5 bases not matched to a gene. The CDR3 contains 13 residues. Germline CDR1 reads SGHTA; CDR2 reads FQGTGA. The CDR3 region has the DNA TGTGCCAGCAGCCCTGGACAGGGGCGCGAGCAGTACTTC. Its protein is CASSPGQGREQYF.

This clone is medium-sized (0.01 to 0.1%) in the sample. The V call is TRBV9, the J call TRBJ2-7; perhaps TRBD1 as D (6 bases). Trimming stripped 3 bases from V and 2 bases from J, with 9 bases between. The CDR3 is 13 amino acids. Germline CDR1 and CDR2: SGDLS and YYNGEE. CDR3 DNA: TGTGCCAGCAGCGCACAGGGAGCCTACGAGCAGTACTTC. It encodes CASSAQGAYEQYF.

The chain joins TRBV7-2 to TRBJ1-5, with a weak D call TRBD1 (6 bases). The CDR3 is 16 residues long. Germline V lookup: CDR1 SGHTA, CDR2 FQGNSA. V was clipped by 5 bases and J by 5 bases, with 19 bases between them. Here the CDR3 reads CASSPGYGQYDQPQHF. CDR3 sequence (DNA): TGTGCCAGCAGCCCAGGGTACGGACAGTACGATCAGCCCCAGCATTTT.

The chain couples TRBV5-1 to TRBJ1-1, with 7 positions matching TRBD1. CDR3 length equals 14 residues. J gave up 4 bases and V 3 bases, and 6 bases lay outside the gene matches. CDR1 SGHRS and CDR2 YFSETQ come from the germline V gene. In DNA, the CDR3 is TGCGCCAGCAGCTCACAAAGGGGGCGCACTGAAGCTTTCTTT. Its protein is CASSSQRGRTEAFF.

The chain employs TRBV6-5 and TRBJ1-4, with 7 bases that match TRBD1. CDR1 is MNHEY and CDR2 is SVGAGI in the germline V gene. This CDR3 contains 16 residues. Trimming at V came to 4 bases and at J to 7 bases, leaving 12 bases not matched to a gene. This CDR3 reads CASSSSDRAGSEKLFF. Written as DNA, the CDR3 is TGTGCCAGCAGTTCGTCTGACAGGGCTGGTTCTGAAAAACTGTTTTTT.

The chain is built from TRBV5-1 and TRBJ2-4; 7 nucleotides match TRBD1. CDR3 length: 17 amino acids. Germline assignment: CDR1 SGHRS and CDR2 YFSETQ. V dropped 1 base and J dropped 0; count of bases not matched to a gene: 7. The CDR3 nucleotides read TGCGCCAGCAGCTTGTTACGACAGGGCTCAGCCAAAAACATTCAGTACTTC. Translating gives CASSLLRQGSAKNIQYF.

The chain employs TRBV5-1 and TRBJ2-2, with a tentative D call TRBD2 (6 bases). The CDR3 totals 15 residues. The V and J ends lost 2 bases and 1 base respectively, with 9 bases between them. The germline CDR1 and CDR2 sequences are SGHRS and YFSETQ. The CDR3 spells CASSFGGENTGELFF. The CDR3 DNA reads TGCGCCAGCAGCTTCGGCGGGGAGAACACCGGGGAGCTGTTTTTT.

This chain uses TRBV7-2 with TRBJ2-2; D not resolved. Germline values: CDR1 SGHTA, CDR2 FQGNSA. Trimming cost V 0 bases and J 0 bases, with 8 bases left between them. CDR3 length equals 16 residues. Here the CDR3 DNA reads TGTGCCAGCAGCTTAGCTGGCGGCTCGAACACCGGGGAGCTGTTTTTT. Amino acids: CASSLAGGSNTGELFF.

The chain combines TRBV7-3 with TRBJ2-3, with 8 bases that match TRBD2. With 6 bases clipped from V and 4 bases from J, the junction kept 9 bases outside the gene matches. CDR1 is SGHTA, CDR2 FQGTGA, per germline. The CDR3 extends over 15 amino acids. CDR3: CASSLSGSDADTQYF. DNA for the CDR3: TGTGCCAGCAGTTTGAGCGGGAGTGATGCAGATACGCAGTATTTT.

This rearrangement joins TRBV28 to TRBJ2-7; TRBD1 matches 9 bases. The CDR3 runs 15 residues. CDR1 and CDR2 from the germline V gene are MDHEN and SYDVKM. J was trimmed by 5 bases and V by 0 bases; bases with no gene match: 5. CDR3 coding DNA: TGTGCCAGCAGTTTATGGGGGGACAGGGTCGACGAGCAGTACTTC. Translation gives CASSLWGDRVDEQYF.

The genes are TRBV19 and TRBJ1-3, with 7 bases aligning to TRBD1. Looked up from germline, CDR1 is LNHDA and CDR2 is SQIVND (reference sequence). After removal of 4 bases from V and 3 bases from J, the junction contained 12 bases not matched to a gene. The CDR3 has 17 residues. The DNA of the CDR3 is TGTGCCAGTAGTACACCCGCCCGGACAGGAGGTGGAAACACCATATATTTT. It encodes CASSTPARTGGGNTIYF.

V usage is TRBV7-3 and J usage is TRBJ2-6, with TRBD1 matching over 8 bases. V dropped 1 base and J dropped 0; count of bases not matched to a gene: 5. The CDR3 is made up of 18 amino acids. Germline V gives CDR1 SGHTA, CDR2 FQGTGA. CDR3 nucleotide sequence: TGTGCCAGCAGCTTAAGGGCAGGGGGCCACTCTGGGGCCAACGTCCTGACTTTC. Its translation is CASSLRAGGHSGANVLTF.

The chain links TRBV7-6 to TRBJ1-5; no clear D gene. Trimming removed 0 bases from V and 5 bases from J, with 5 bases in between. CDR3 length equals 13 residues. The V gene's germline CDR1 is SGHVS and CDR2 FNYEAQ. Here the CDR3 DNA reads TGTGCCAGCAGCTTAGCCCACGATCAGCCCCAGCATTTT. Its protein product is CASSLAHDQPQHF.

The chain joins TRBV28 to TRBJ1-4, with 10 bases fitting TRBD1. V trimming: 6 bases; J trimming: 11 bases; junction bases outside the gene matches: 6. Germline values: CDR1 MDHEN, CDR2 SYDVKM. The CDR3 covers 13 residues. CDR3 sequence: CASSQPDRGKLFF. The CDR3 bases are TGTGCCAGCAGCCAACCGGACAGGGGGAAACTGTTTTTT.